A single sample is the source of the 29 T cell receptor beta chains below, sequenced in a study of CD8 T cells in ankylosing spondylitis (dated by TCRdb to the late 2010s). The method behind the library was 5' RACE. Reads for this sample came from an Illumina HiSeq 2500. TCRdb reworked the public reads: Q25 trimming with fastp, MiXCR clone assembly, productive beta chains retained. Entries that share a CDR3 protein sequence are merged under the most common genes and DNA. This sample is represented by about 400,000 distinct CDR3 sequences; approximately 22% of them were singletons. Clones ranked in the top ten supply about 12% of the sample. Sequencing was carried out using blood, either unsorted or a sorted T cell fraction (not recorded which). These receptors came from a male donor with ankylosing spondylitis or in good health (not recorded which).

This clonotype showed up just a few times. The V and J genes are TRBV20-1 and TRBJ2-7, with D perhaps matching TRBD2 (5 bases). The CDR3 has 15 amino acids. V lost 6 bases and J 0 bases, leaving 18 bases between the germline ends. The V gene's germline CDR1 is DFQATT and CDR2 SNEGSKA (reference sequence). In nucleotides, the CDR3 is TGCAGTGCCGCTGGAGGAACAACAACCTCCTACGAGCAGTACTTC. The encoded protein is CSAAGGTTTSYEQYF.

The sample holds a few counts of this clonotype. The chain carries TRBV30 and TRBJ2-7, with D perhaps matching TRBD2 (5 bases). V shed 2 bases and J shed 0 bases, with 11 bases lying between them. The CDR3 is made up of 14 amino acids. Germline CDR1 is GTSNPN and CDR2 is SVGIG (reference sequence). CDR3 sequence: CAWSSEVSSYEQYF. DNA for the CDR3: TGTGCCTGGAGTTCGGAGGTCTCCTCCTACGAGCAGTACTTC.

This sequence joins TRBV29-1 and TRBJ2-3; D may match TRBD1 or TRBD2 (5 bases each). This CDR3 is 15 amino acids long. V was clipped by 4 bases and J by 0 bases, with 14 bases between them. Germline values: CDR1 SQVTM, CDR2 ANQGSEA. The CDR3: CSVASGTDSTDTQYF. CDR3 nucleotide sequence: TGCAGCGTTGCCTCCGGGACGGACAGCACAGATACGCAGTATTTT.

The table lists this clonotype with a few counts. The chain combines TRBV14 with TRBJ2-1; the match to TRBD1 covers 9 bases. Germline-derived CDR1 and CDR2 are SGHDN and FVKESK. After removal of 5 bases from V and 5 bases from J, the junction contained 10 bases not matched to a gene. The CDR3 spans 16 residues. CDR3 nucleotides: TGTGCCAGCAGCGCCAATACATGGACAGGGGACAATGAGCAGTTCTTC. Its protein product is CASSANTWTGDNEQFF.

The rearrangement links TRBV27 to TRBJ2-7; weak D call: TRBD2 (6 bases). CDR3 size: 14 residues. Between the trimmed V and J ends, which lost 3 bases and 4 bases, there was a span of 13 bases. Germline V CDR1 and CDR2: MNHEY, SMNVEV (reference sequence). Here the CDR3 DNA reads TGTGCCAGCAGTTTTTTCGGGGGACCTTACGAGCAGTACTTC. Its translation is CASSFFGGPYEQYF.

The chain carries TRBV27 and TRBJ2-3; D not certain. The CDR3 consists of 15 residues. In germline, CDR1 is MNHEY, CDR2 SMNVEV (reference sequence). V was cut by 2 bases and J by 2 bases, with 11 bases left in between. The CDR3 reads CASSLVARYTDTQYF. The CDR3 nucleotides are TGTGCCAGCAGTTTAGTGGCTAGATACACAGATACGCAGTATTTT.

This clonotype was picked up a small number of times. This sequence joins TRBV5-4 and TRBJ2-3, with D unresolved. Germline assignment: CDR1 SGHNT and CDR2 YYREEE (reference sequence). This CDR3 contains 14 residues. V lost 5 bases to trimming and J lost 2 bases, with 12 bases between them. The CDR3: CASSVGQNTDTQYF. The CDR3 nucleotides read TGTGCCAGCAGTGTAGGTCAGAACACAGATACGCAGTATTTT.

This clonotype has more than one count but fewer than ten. The chain couples TRBV7-6 to TRBJ2-3; perhaps TRBD2 as D (6 bases). CDR3 length: 15 residues. Germline values: CDR1 SGHVS, CDR2 FNYEAQ. V lost 0 bases, J lost 5 bases, and 12 bases lay in between. The DNA of the CDR3 is TGTGCCAGCAGCTTAGCTACTAGCCCCCTAGATACGCAGTATTTT. Residues: CASSLATSPLDTQYF.

This rearrangement joins TRBV2 to TRBJ2-1; the match to TRBD2 covers 14 bases. The CDR3 length is 18 residues. Germline V lookup: CDR1 SNHLY, CDR2 FYNNEI. Trimming removed 0 bases from V and 2 bases from J; junction bases left unmatched: 3. CDR3 DNA: TGTGCCAGCAGTGAAGCGGGGACTAGCGGGGGCACCTACAATGAGCAGTTCTTC. Its protein product is CASSEAGTSGGTYNEQFF.

This clonotype was counted between two and nine times. The chain links TRBV15 to TRBJ2-1; 10 nucleotides match TRBD1. Germline V gene sequence: CDR1 LNHNV, CDR2 YYDKDF (reference sequence). CDR3 size: 14 residues. The J segment lost 8 bases and the V segment lost 6 bases, leaving 7 bases of the junction unmatched. CDR3 sequence reads: CATSAGQGVDEQFF. CDR3 DNA sequence: TGTGCCACCAGTGCAGGACAGGGGGTGGATGAGCAGTTCTTC.

This clonotype came up once. J is TRBJ2-1 and V is TRBV20-1, with 7 positions matching TRBD1. The CDR3 loop spans 16 amino acids. In germline, CDR1 is DFQATT, CDR2 SNEGSKA (reference sequence). V gave up 4 bases and J gave up 8 bases; unmatched junction bases: 17. The CDR3 sequence: CSANGAWDSHMDEQFF. The CDR3 DNA reads as TGCAGTGCTAATGGGGCATGGGACAGCCACATGGATGAGCAGTTCTTC.

The genes are TRBV7-9 and TRBJ2-7; 10 bases fit TRBD2. The CDR3 covers 15 residues. After removal of 2 bases from V and 4 bases from J, the junction contained 5 bases not matched to a gene. The V gene's germline CDR1 is SEHNR and CDR2 FQNEAQ (reference sequence). The CDR3 nucleotides are TGTGCCAGCAGCTTATCTAGCGGGGGAGAATACGAGCAGTACTTC. This translates into CASSLSSGGEYEQYF.

This clonotype appeared a few times. Here the CDR3 DNA reads TGTGCCAGCAGCGAGCCCGGCGATGGGGACAATGAGCAGTTCTTC. Translating it yields CASSEPGDGDNEQFF. V is TRBV9 and J is TRBJ2-1, with no clear D. The V and J ends lost 3 bases and 5 bases respectively, with 15 bases between them. The CDR3 runs to 15 residues. Per the germline V gene, CDR1 is SGDLS and CDR2 is YYNGEE.

This rearrangement joins TRBV5-1 to TRBJ2-1; D assignment may be TRBD1 or TRBD2 (6 bases each). The V gene lost 1 base and the J gene lost 4 bases, with 15 bases spanning the gap. The CDR3 spans 16 residues. Germline CDR1 reads SGHRS; CDR2 reads YFSETQ. CDR3 residues: CASSLWAGEEYNEQFF. The CDR3 coding sequence is TGCGCCAGCAGCTTGTGGGCAGGGGAGGAGTACAATGAGCAGTTCTTC.

This clonotype was recorded a few times. V gene TRBV7-9 combines with J gene TRBJ2-2; unclear D gene. The CDR3 sequence is 15 residues long. CDR1 is SEHNR, CDR2 FQNEAQ, per germline (reference sequence). The germline V and J ends were trimmed by 0 bases and 2 bases, with 7 bases remaining between them. The CDR3 region has the DNA TGTGCCAGCAGCTTAGCGGGCACCAACACCGGGGAGCTGTTTTTT. Translated, it gives CASSLAGTNTGELFF.

This clonotype was counted only a few times. The V gene is TRBV7-9, the J gene TRBJ2-1; 7 bases map to TRBD1. Trimming cost V 7 bases and J 5 bases; bases outside gene matches: 17. This CDR3 spans 17 amino acids. CDR1 SEHNR and CDR2 FQNEAQ come from the germline V gene (reference sequence). CDR3 sequence reads: CASTLFPDRFSHNEQFF. Written as DNA, the CDR3 is TGTGCCAGCACCTTGTTTCCGGACAGGTTCAGCCACAATGAGCAGTTCTTC.

This clonotype was seen only a few times. This chain links TRBV9 with TRBJ2-7, with D perhaps being TRBD1 or TRBD2 (6 bases each). The CDR3 loop spans 14 amino acids. Trimming took 0 bases from V and 6 from J, leaving 13 bases between them. Germline loops: CDR1 SGDLS, CDR2 YYNGEE. CDR3 in DNA: TGTGCCAGCAGCGTAGGCGGGACACCATCCGAGCAGTACTTC. Its protein product is CASSVGGTPSEQYF.

This clonotype came up a few times. The chain links TRBV2 to TRBJ2-1; 12 nucleotides align to TRBD2. This CDR3 has 16 residues. The trim removed 6 bases at V and 10 bases at J, leaving 13 bases unmatched. The V gene's germline CDR1 is SNHLY and CDR2 FYNNEI. CDR3 loop: CASRDPLAGGLGEQFF. DNA of the CDR3: TGTGCCAGCAGGGACCCACTAGCGGGGGGCCTGGGGGAGCAGTTCTTC.

The rearrangement links TRBV5-5 to TRBJ2-2; 8 bases line up with TRBD2. This CDR3 contains 16 residues. V lost 0 bases to trimming and J lost 5 bases; unmatched junction nucleotides: 6. Looked up from germline, CDR1 is SGHKS and CDR2 is YYEKEE (reference sequence). In DNA form, the CDR3 reads TGTGCCAGCAGCTTGGGACTAGCGATAATGACCGGGGAGCTGTTTTTT. Amino acid sequence: CASSLGLAIMTGELFF.

V is TRBV6-5 and J is TRBJ1-1; D is perhaps TRBD1 (6 bases). CDR1 is MNHEY, CDR2 SVGAGI, per germline. This CDR3 spans 15 amino acids. V was pared by 0 bases and J by 4 bases, with 12 bases between. The CDR3 is CASSYSGGGGTEAFF. The DNA for the CDR3 is TGTGCCAGCAGTTACTCTGGTGGGGGCGGCACTGAAGCTTTCTTT.

There are many counts of this clonotype. The rearrangement links TRBV29-1 to TRBJ2-7; 9 bases align to TRBD1. Trimming at V came to 7 bases and at J to 3 bases, leaving 4 bases not matched to a gene. The germline gives CDR1 SQVTM, CDR2 ANQGSEA. The CDR3 covers 12 residues. The CDR3 spells CSAMTGGYEQYF. The CDR3 DNA reads TGCAGCGCCATGACAGGGGGCTACGAGCAGTACTTC.

This clonotype showed up many times. The rearrangement uses TRBV29-1 and TRBJ1-4, with D unresolved. Trimming shortened V by 4 bases and J by 6 bases, and 9 bases separated the two germline ends. Germline loops: CDR1 SQVTM, CDR2 ANQGSEA. The CDR3 contains 12 residues. CDR3 DNA: TGCAGCGTTGTAGTGGAGCATGAAAAACTGTTTTTT. It yields the protein CSVVVEHEKLFF.

There are many counts of this clonotype. This sequence joins TRBV29-1 and TRBJ2-5; D is unresolved. Germline-derived CDR1 and CDR2 are SQVTM and ANQGSEA. This CDR3 region has 10 residues. Trimming shortened V by 6 bases and J by 5 bases, and 7 bases separated the two germline ends. The CDR3 protein is CSVLSETQYF. The CDR3 nucleotides are TGCAGCGTCTTGAGTGAGACCCAGTACTTC.

The chain has TRBV5-1 and TRBJ2-3, with 7 bases aligning to TRBD1. The trim removed 0 bases at V and 1 base at J, leaving 8 bases unmatched. This CDR3 spans 17 amino acids. The germline gives CDR1 SGHRS, CDR2 YFSETQ. CDR3: CASSLDVGGQGTDTQYF. In DNA form, the CDR3 reads TGCGCCAGCAGCTTGGATGTCGGAGGACAGGGCACAGATACGCAGTATTTT.

The chain couples TRBV11-2 to TRBJ2-3; D is perhaps TRBD1 (6 bases). The CDR3 is made up of 16 amino acids. The V gene's germline CDR1 is SGHAT and CDR2 FQNNGV. Trimming took off 8 bases at V and 1 base at J, with 19 bases between the two ends. CDR3 sequence reads: CASARLRGGGTDTQYF. Written as DNA, the CDR3 is TGTGCCAGCGCCCGACTCAGGGGCGGTGGCACAGATACGCAGTATTTT.

This clonotype was seen a few times. This chain links TRBV29-1 with TRBJ2-2; TRBD2 is a possible D gene (6 bases). Germline V gene data show CDR1 as SQVTM and CDR2 as ANQGSEA. V lost 3 bases, J lost 1 base, and 18 bases lay in between. The CDR3 has 17 amino acids. The CDR3 sequence is CSVEEGRGRVNTGELFF. DNA of the CDR3: TGCAGCGTTGAGGAGGGCCGTGGCAGGGTGAACACCGGGGAGCTGTTTTTT.

This chain links TRBV12-3 or TRBV12-4 with TRBJ2-7; TRBD1 is a possible D gene (5 bases). This CDR3 spans 16 amino acids. Trimming pared 2 bases from V and 6 bases from J, leaving 20 bases between. As DNA, the CDR3 is TGTGCCAGCAGTTTAAATCCGGGCGGAACTACAGGCGAGCAGTACTTC. The encoded protein is CASSLNPGGTTGEQYF.

This rearrangement joins TRBV4-1 to TRBJ2-7, with D possibly TRBD1 on 6 matching bases. The CDR3 runs 11 residues. Germline lookup yields CDR1 MGHRA and CDR2 YSYEKL. Trimming shortened V by 1 base and J by 12 bases, and 10 bases separated the two germline ends. The chain's CDR3 is CASSQGTDRYF. The CDR3 DNA is TGCGCCAGCAGCCAAGGGACAGATCGGTACTTC.

This clonotype was counted a few times. This chain joins TRBV2 and TRBJ2-1; D not resolved. Germline CDR1 reads SNHLY; CDR2 reads FYNNEI. V lost 3 bases to trimming and J lost 2 bases, with 11 bases between them. The CDR3 loop spans 15 amino acids. This chain's CDR3 is CASSDQKAPYNEQFF. In nucleotides, the CDR3 is TGTGCCAGCAGTGACCAGAAAGCCCCCTACAATGAGCAGTTCTTC.